The text below deals with one T cell receptor (beta chain). There are 16 residues in the CDR3. CDR1 and CDR2 from the germline V gene are SGHDN and FVKESK. The V and J ends lost 1 base and 8 bases respectively, with 20 bases between them. These data come from a study of T cell changes during pregnancy in multiple sclerosis. TCRdb keeps only in-frame clones here, not all; method: immunoSEQ multiplex PCR. The sample holds about 89,000 clones; around 94% are singletons and the top ten take around 1.8%. This TCR came from a female donor in good health, enrolled as a control in a pregnancy study. The chain recombines TRBV14 with TRBJ1-2; the D gene is possibly TRBD1 (5 bases). The sequencing used peripheral blood, collected after pregnancy. CDR3 amino acids: CASSQAWGGGRDGYTF. The CDR3 nucleotides are TGTGCCAGCAGCCAAGCTTGGGGGGGTGGACGCGACGGCTACACCTTC. Full variable domain (missing parts from reference TRBV14 and TRBJ1-2): EAGVTQFPSHSVIEKGQTVTLRCDPISGHDNLYWYRRVMGKEIKFLLHFVKESKQDESGMPNNRFLAERTGGTYSTLKVQPAELEDSGVYFCASSQAWGGGRDGYTFGSGTRLTVV.